This T cell receptor (beta chain) derives from a study of blood T cell repertoires in COVID-19. Some clones are missing from TCRdb's copy, which holds only in-frame ones; the method was immunoSEQ multiplex PCR. Altogether about 400,000 clones are present, 88% being singletons, with the ten largest covering over 2%. Germline CDR1 GTSNPN, CDR2 SVGIG (reference sequence). The CDR3 runs 13 residues. Losses at the gene ends were 5 bases for V and 0 bases for J; bases not matched to a gene: 3. The sample consisted of PBMCs or T cells enriched from blood (not recorded which). The sequence was collected from a woman in her forties with acute COVID-19. The chain carries TRBV30 and TRBJ2-7, with 8 bases that match TRBD1. The CDR3 region has the DNA TGTGCCTGGGACAGGGGAAGCTCCTACGAGCAGTACTTC. Translating gives CAWDRGSSYEQYF.